This passage covers 28 T cell receptor beta chains from one sample sequenced in a study of blood T cells in healthy people across ages. The authors ran a second PCR of about 6 to 11 cycles using a sample-barcoded 5' primer and a J-beta primer mix. One entry per CDR3 protein results from TCRdb running MiXCR on the 5' RACE reads. The sample holds hundreds of thousands of distinct CDR3 sequences, about 30% seen once. The specimen was blood. The receptors here all came from an elderly woman in good health.

The chain joins TRBV2 to TRBJ2-4; 8 bases are shared with TRBD1. The germline V gene has CDR1 SNHLY and CDR2 FYNNEI. This CDR3 spans 15 amino acids. V was pared by 8 bases and J by 1 base, with 7 bases of the junction left unmatched. The CDR3 coding sequence is TGTGCCAGCTGGCCGACAGGGGTGGCCAAAAACATTCAGTACTTC. This codes for CASWPTGVAKNIQYF. The variable domain in full, completed from reference TRBV2 and TRBJ2-4, reads EPEVTQTPSHQVTQMGQEVILRCVPISNHLYFYWYRQILGQKVEFLVSFYNNEISEKSEIFDDQFSVERPDGSNFTLKIRSTKLEDSAMYFCASWPTGVAKNIQYFGAGTRLSVL.

This chain uses TRBV6-2 or TRBV6-3 with TRBJ2-3; no definite D call. The CDR3 is 17 residues long. Germline V gives CDR1 MNHEY, CDR2 SVGEGT. The V and J ends lost 2 bases and 5 bases respectively, with 20 bases between them. CDR3 sequence: CASSYVLGTQQGDTQYF. The CDR3 nucleotides are TGTGCCAGCAGTTACGTCTTGGGAACCCAACAAGGAGATACGCAGTATTTT.

This clonotype appeared a few times. A much larger clone lies one base from this, so it may be a read error. The rearrangement uses TRBV7-9 and TRBJ2-5; 12 bases line up with TRBD2. V lost 3 bases to trimming and J lost 11 bases; unmatched junction nucleotides: 13. The CDR3 is 16 residues long. In germline, CDR1 is SEHNR, CDR2 FQNEAQ (reference sequence). CDR3 region: CASSLGGLAGKGEQYF. CDR3 sequence (DNA): TGTGCCAGCAGCTTGGGCGGACTAGCGGGGAAGGGTGAGCAGTACTTC.

The CDR3 sequence is CSARPGQIYEQYF. The CDR3 DNA is TGCAGTGCTAGACCAGGACAGATCTACGAGCAGTACTTC. This chain connects TRBV20-1 to TRBJ2-7; D may be TRBD1 (6 bases). Trimming left V 2 bases short and J 3 bases short, with 11 bases between. CDR3 size: 13 residues. Germline V gene lookup returns CDR1 DFQATT and CDR2 SNEGSKA (reference sequence).

In its sample, this clonotype was seen a few times. The chain employs TRBV2 and TRBJ1-2; TRBD1 is a possible D gene (5 bases). The V end was cut by 2 bases, the J end by 8 bases, with 12 bases between. The CDR3 has 13 residues. CDR1 is SNHLY, CDR2 FYNNEI, per germline. As DNA, the CDR3 is TGTGCCAGCAGTGAATCAGGGATGGGGGGCTACACCTTC. Protein product: CASSESGMGGYTF. Full variable domain (outside the CDR3, taken from reference TRBV2 and TRBJ1-2): EPEVTQTPSHQVTQMGQEVILRCVPISNHLYFYWYRQILGQKVEFLVSFYNNEISEKSEIFDDQFSVERPDGSNFTLKIRSTKLEDSAMYFCASSESGMGGYTFGSGTRLTVV.

This rearrangement joins TRBV5-5 to TRBJ2-3; D perhaps matches TRBD1 (5 bases). The ends were cut back, 4 bases at V and 0 bases at J, with 15 bases in the middle. The CDR3 sequence is 16 residues long. Germline-derived CDR1 and CDR2 are SGHKS and YYEKEE (reference sequence). This CDR3 reads CASSLGGATSTDTQYF. CDR3 nucleotides: TGTGCCAGCAGCCTAGGTGGGGCGACTAGCACAGATACGCAGTATTTT.

J is TRBJ1-2 and V is TRBV7-3, with D uncertain. V was shortened by 4 bases and J by 8 bases, with 14 bases between the two germline ends. In germline, CDR1 is SGHTA, CDR2 FQGTGA. The CDR3 is 13 amino acids. The CDR3 nucleotides read TGTGCCAGCAGCTCAAGACCGTCTGGGGGCTACACCTTC. Its protein is CASSSRPSGGYTF.

Turning to this clonotype: A much larger clone sits a single nucleotide away, making a read error possible. The rearrangement links TRBV5-6 to TRBJ2-4; D is undetermined. The ends were cut back, 1 base at V and 10 bases at J, with 21 bases in the middle. The V gene's germline CDR1 is SGHDT and CDR2 YYEEEE. This CDR3 is 16 amino acids long. The CDR3 region has the DNA TGTGCCAGCAGCTTGTATGCGACACAAGCGTCTCGGATTCAGTACTTC. This codes for CASSLYATQASRIQYF.

This clonotype was seen at least ten times. The V gene is TRBV7-9, the J gene TRBJ2-4; D remains unclear. The germline V and J ends were trimmed by 6 bases and 1 base, with 16 bases remaining between them. The length of the CDR3 is 16 residues. Germline V lookup: CDR1 SEHNR, CDR2 FQNEAQ (reference sequence). CDR3 amino acids: CASSQGPLGAKNIQYF. Written as DNA, the CDR3 is TGTGCCAGCAGTCAAGGTCCCTTGGGGGCCAAAAACATTCAGTACTTC. Complete variable domain (other parts from reference TRBV7-9 and TRBJ2-4): DTGVSQNPRHKITKRGQNVTFRCDPISEHNRLYWYRQTLGQGPEFLTYFQNEAQLEKSRLLSDRFSAERPKGSFSTLEIQRTEQGDSAMYLCASSQGPLGAKNIQYFGAGTRLSVL.

V gene TRBV2 combines with J gene TRBJ1-2; the match to TRBD1 covers 7 bases. The germline V gene has CDR1 SNHLY and CDR2 FYNNEI. This CDR3 comprises 14 residues. J was trimmed by 4 bases and V by 6 bases; bases with no gene match: 8. The CDR3, as DNA: TGTGCCAGCAGCTTACAGGGGCAGTTCTATGGCTACACCTTC. Amino acid sequence: CASSLQGQFYGYTF.

This clonotype has a handful of counts. The genes are TRBV30 and TRBJ2-3; D not resolved. Germline V gives CDR1 GTSNPN, CDR2 SVGIG (reference sequence). The ends were cut back, 2 bases at V and 2 bases at J, with 5 bases in the middle. This CDR3 contains 12 residues. The CDR3 sequence: CAWSLYTDTQYF. CDR3 coding DNA: TGTGCCTGGAGTCTGTACACAGATACGCAGTATTTT.

This clonotype was detected many times. Possible read error: a much larger clone is one base away. The chain is built from TRBV7-9 and TRBJ2-7, with a weak D call TRBD2 (5 bases). From germline, CDR1 is SEHNR and CDR2 FQNEAQ (reference sequence). The germline V and J ends were trimmed by 6 bases and 7 bases, with 19 bases remaining between them. The CDR3 runs 14 residues. CDR3 sequence reads: CASSFPGSGNEQYF. The CDR3 nucleotides are TGTGCCAGCAGTTTTCCGGGGAGTGGCAATGAGCAGTACTTC. Together with reference TRBV7-9 and TRBJ2-7, the CDR3 gives the full variable domain: DTGVSQNPRHKITKRGQNVTFRCDPISEHNRLYWYRQTLGQGPEFLTYFQNEAQLEKSRLLSDRFSAERPKGSFSTLEIQRTEQGDSAMYLCASSFPGSGNEQYFGPGTRLTVT.

This clonotype was picked up many times. The rearrangement links TRBV11-2 to TRBJ2-7, with a possible D match to TRBD1 (6 bases). CDR1 SGHAT and CDR2 FQNNGV come from the germline V gene. CDR3 length: 15 residues. V lost 5 bases and J 0 bases, leaving 14 bases between the germline ends. In DNA form, the CDR3 reads TGTGCCAGCAGCGCCACAGGGCCGAGCTCCTACGAGCAGTACTTC. Amino acids: CASSATGPSSYEQYF.

This clonotype occurred many times. This rearrangement joins TRBV20-1 to TRBJ2-1; 10 bases are shared with TRBD2. Germline V gene data show CDR1 as DFQATT and CDR2 as SNEGSKA (reference sequence). The V segment lost 0 bases and the J segment 7 bases; nucleotides outside the gene matches: 12. This CDR3 is built from 17 residues. CDR3 sequence: CSARDANGLAGVNEQFF. The CDR3 bases are TGCAGTGCTAGAGATGCAAATGGCCTAGCGGGGGTGAATGAGCAGTTCTTC.

This clonotype appeared many times. The chain carries TRBV2 and TRBJ1-2, with 10 bases lining up with TRBD1. Germline loops: CDR1 SNHLY, CDR2 FYNNEI. There are 15 residues in the CDR3. V dropped 3 bases and J dropped 2; count of bases not matched to a gene: 3. DNA of the CDR3: TGTGCCAGCAGTGATTCGACAGGGGGCAACTATGGCTACACCTTC. This codes for CASSDSTGGNYGYTF.

This clonotype occurred many times. This may come from a read error, since a much larger clone is one base off. This chain connects TRBV18 to TRBJ2-3; no firm D call. V lost 0 bases, J lost 4 bases, and 5 bases lay in between. Germline V gene lookup returns CDR1 KGHSH and CDR2 LQKENI. The CDR3 consists of 13 residues. This chain's CDR3 is CASSPPSADTQYF. In nucleotides, the CDR3 is TGTGCCAGCTCACCACCGAGCGCAGATACGCAGTATTTT.

This clonotype came up once. V and J are TRBV12-3 or TRBV12-4 and TRBJ2-5; TRBD1 matches 7 bases. The CDR3 totals 15 residues. Trimming at V came to 4 bases and at J to 11 bases, leaving 16 bases not matched to a gene. The CDR3 protein is CASSWGRQGASEQYF. The CDR3, as DNA: TGTGCCAGCAGTTGGGGAAGACAGGGCGCAAGTGAGCAGTACTTC.

The chain couples TRBV12-3 or TRBV12-4 to TRBJ1-1; possible D gene TRBD1, 6 bases. V was clipped by 0 bases and J by 7 bases, with 15 bases between them. CDR3 length: 15 residues. The CDR3 loop is CASSLALGGQIEAFF. The CDR3 DNA follows: TGTGCCAGCAGTTTAGCGCTAGGTGGACAGATTGAAGCTTTCTTT.

This clonotype occurred many times. The rearrangement joins TRBV5-1 to TRBJ1-5, with TRBD1 identical over 7 bases. The CDR3 runs 15 residues. CDR1 SGHRS and CDR2 YFSETQ come from the germline V gene. Trimming took 4 bases from V and 7 from J; bases not matched to a gene: 11. DNA of the CDR3: TGCGCCAGCAGCATAACCCCAGGGGGTTTCCAGCCCCAGCATTTT. It codes for CASSITPGGFQPQHF. Filled out from reference TRBV5-1 and TRBJ1-5, the complete variable domain reads KAGVTQTPRYLIKTRGQQVTLSCSPISGHRSVSWYQQTPGQGLQFLFEYFSETQRNKGNFPGRFSGRQFSNSRSEMNVSTLELGDSALYLCASSITPGGFQPQHFGDGTRLSIL.

This clonotype has just a few counts. The chain links TRBV6-2 or TRBV6-3 to TRBJ2-5, with 10 bases fitting TRBD2. This CDR3 has 15 amino acids. CDR1 and CDR2 (germline): MNHEY, SVGEGT. The J segment lost 4 bases and the V segment lost 0 bases, leaving 2 bases of the junction unmatched. This chain's CDR3 is CASSYSASGGETQYF. The CDR3 bases are TGTGCCAGCAGTTACTCGGCTAGCGGGGGAGAGACCCAGTACTTC.

V is TRBV4-2 and J is TRBJ2-3, with D possibly being TRBD2 (6 bases). Between the trimmed V and J ends, which lost 3 bases and 6 bases, there was a span of 7 bases. The CDR3 consists of 12 residues. Germline CDR1 is LGHNA and CDR2 is YNFKEQ. The CDR3 reads CASSHLADTQYF. The CDR3 nucleotides are TGTGCCAGCAGCCATCTAGCGGATACGCAGTATTTT.

The chain recombines TRBV2 with TRBJ2-6, with unresolved D. The V end lost 5 bases, the J end lost 0 bases, and 5 bases lay between the germline ends. CDR1 is SNHLY and CDR2 is FYNNEI in the germline V gene. This CDR3 has 14 amino acids. The CDR3 sequence: CASSISSGANVLTF. CDR3 sequence (DNA): TGTGCCAGCAGTATTAGCTCTGGGGCCAACGTCCTGACTTTC.

This clonotype was found many times. This chain joins TRBV15 and TRBJ1-2; tentatively, D is TRBD1 (5 bases). Germline values: CDR1 LNHNV, CDR2 YYDKDF (reference sequence). This CDR3 contains 13 residues. V was pared by 5 bases and J by 8 bases, with 15 bases between. CDR3 region: CATSATQGTGYTF. Written as DNA, the CDR3 is TGTGCCACCAGCGCAACCCAGGGTACCGGCTACACCTTC. Combining the CDR3 with reference TRBV15 and TRBJ1-2 gives the whole variable domain DAMVIQNPRYQVTQFGKPVTLSCSQTLNHNVMYWYQQKSSQAPKLLFHYYDKDFNNEADTPDNFQSRRPNTSFCFLDIRSPGLGDTAMYLCATSATQGTGYTFGSGTRLTVV.

This clonotype turned up a few times. The chain recombines TRBV6-6 with TRBJ2-3; 11 nucleotides align to TRBD2. The germline V gene encodes CDR1 MNHNY and CDR2 SVGAGI (reference sequence). After removal of 5 bases from V and 5 bases from J, the junction contained 6 bases not matched to a gene. The CDR3 has 15 amino acids. CDR3: CASSSSGGAGDTQYF. DNA of the CDR3: TGTGCCAGCAGTAGTAGCGGGGGGGCCGGAGATACGCAGTATTTT.

V and J are TRBV28 and TRBJ1-6; D gene ambiguous. The CDR3 consists of 13 residues. CDR1 and CDR2 from the germline V gene are MDHEN and SYDVKM. The CDR3 protein is CAFRSSGNSPLHF. The CDR3 region has the DNA TGTGCGTTCAGGAGCTCGGGAAATTCACCCCTCCACTTT.

This clonotype was detected many times. The rearrangement joins TRBV4-2 to TRBJ1-2; D gene uncertain. The CDR3 covers 14 residues. CDR1 LGHNA and CDR2 YNFKEQ come from the germline V gene. V lost 0 bases and J lost 1, with 6 bases in between. The CDR3 is CASSQEQINYGYTF. The CDR3 DNA reads TGTGCCAGCAGCCAAGAACAGATTAACTATGGCTACACCTTC.

The chain couples TRBV5-1 to TRBJ2-5, with a tentative D call TRBD1 (5 bases). The V and J ends lost 0 bases and 0 bases respectively, with 9 bases between them. Germline loops: CDR1 SGHRS, CDR2 YFSETQ. The CDR3 contains 15 residues. CDR3 bases: TGCGCCAGCAGCTTGGGACAGATGTACCAAGAGACCCAGTACTTC. The encoded protein is CASSLGQMYQETQYF.

This clonotype was counted ten times or more. This rearrangement joins TRBV5-1 to TRBJ2-1; possibly TRBD1 or TRBD2 for D (6 bases each). Trimming removed 4 bases from V and 3 bases from J, with 17 bases in between. In germline, CDR1 is SGHRS, CDR2 YFSETQ. The CDR3 has 16 amino acids. The DNA for the CDR3 is TGCGCCAGCAGCCGGAGGGGGAGCGTTCACTACAATGAGCAGTTCTTC. Translating it yields CASSRRGSVHYNEQFF.